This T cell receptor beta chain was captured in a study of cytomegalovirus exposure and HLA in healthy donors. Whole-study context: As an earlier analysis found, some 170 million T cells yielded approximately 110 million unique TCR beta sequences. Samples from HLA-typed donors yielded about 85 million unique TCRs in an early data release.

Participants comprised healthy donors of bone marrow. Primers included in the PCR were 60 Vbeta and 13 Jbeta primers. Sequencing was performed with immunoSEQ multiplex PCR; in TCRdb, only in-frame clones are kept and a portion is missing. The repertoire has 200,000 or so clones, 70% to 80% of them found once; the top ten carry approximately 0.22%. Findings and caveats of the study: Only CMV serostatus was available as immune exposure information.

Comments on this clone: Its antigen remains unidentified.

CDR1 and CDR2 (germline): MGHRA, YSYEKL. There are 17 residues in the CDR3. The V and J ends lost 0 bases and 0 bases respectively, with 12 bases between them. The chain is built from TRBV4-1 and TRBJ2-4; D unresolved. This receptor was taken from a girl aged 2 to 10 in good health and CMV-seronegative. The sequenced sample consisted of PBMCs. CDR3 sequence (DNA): TGCGCCAGCAGCCAAGATCTGTCACTTCTAGCCAAAAACATTCAGTACTTC. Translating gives CASSQDLSLLAKNIQYF.